This TCR beta chain was obtained from a study of beta chain features in type 1 diabetes. Isolated RNA was reverse transcribed in full, so expressed TCRB transcripts were sequenced. Assay used: immunoSEQ multiplex PCR; TCRdb lists only in-frame clones, some missing. This table holds 810,000 or so clones, about 17% found once. This clone was detected only a few times. The clonotype comes from a woman aged 18-30 years in good health. The sample was naive CD4+ T cells from blood.

CDR3 in DNA: TGTGCCAGCAATCCTTGGGACGCCACCTACGAGCAGTACTTC. Translating gives CASNPWDATYEQYF. This sequence joins TRBV28 and TRBJ2-7; tentatively, D is TRBD1 or TRBD2 (5 bases each). The V end lost 7 bases, the J end lost 2 bases, and 15 bases lay between the germline ends. In germline, CDR1 is MDHEN, CDR2 SYDVKM. The CDR3 loop spans 14 amino acids.